The next 23 T cell receptor beta chains were all read from a single sample in a study of OX40 agonist ivuxolimab in advanced cancers. Clones were sequenced by immunoSEQ multiplex PCR, and TCRdb holds only the in-frame ones, with some missing. Of tens of thousands of clones in the sample, over 70% were seen once. Sequencing used CD4+ or CD8+ T cells sorted from blood, obtained in a trial of the OX40 agonist ivuxolimab. The receptors come from an adult with an advanced solid tumor such as melanoma, head and neck, liver or kidney cancer.

This clone was detected many times. The chain recombines TRBV5-1 with TRBJ2-1; D is undetermined. There are 15 residues in the CDR3. Per the germline V gene, CDR1 is SGHRS and CDR2 is YFSETQ. V lost 2 bases, J lost 0 bases, and 9 bases lay in between. The CDR3 loop reads CASSLEMGSYNEQFF. CDR3 sequence (DNA): TGCGCCAGCAGCTTAGAGATGGGCTCCTACAATGAGCAGTTCTTC.

The chain employs TRBV6-1 and TRBJ2-5, with a tentative D call TRBD2 (6 bases). The V end lost 2 bases, the J end lost 1 base, and 17 bases lay between the germline ends. Per germline, CDR1 MNHNS and CDR2 SASEGT. This CDR3 spans 17 amino acids. This CDR3 reads CASSEMGWGEPQETQYF. CDR3 nucleotides: TGTGCCAGCAGTGAAATGGGATGGGGGGAACCCCAAGAGACCCAGTACTTC.

The chain couples TRBV5-4 to TRBJ2-5; 7 positions agree with TRBD1. The J call may be faulty, since TRBJ2-7 better matches the DNA end. Germline CDR1 SGHNT, CDR2 YYREEE (reference sequence). The CDR3 spans 14 residues. The CDR3 bases are TGTGCCAGCAGCTTGGAGGACAGGCCCTACGAGCAGTACTTC. It is translated as CASSLEDRPYEQYF.

The chain combines TRBV7-8 with TRBJ2-1; 11 bases map to TRBD2. The V and J ends lost 2 bases and 2 bases, in that order; junction bases with no gene match: 11. The CDR3 has 19 amino acids. The V gene's germline CDR1 is SGHVS and CDR2 FQNEAQ. The CDR3 here is CASSLSLTQTSGTYNEQFF. DNA of the CDR3: TGTGCCAGCAGCTTAAGTCTTACCCAGACTAGCGGGACCTACAATGAGCAGTTCTTC.

The chain uses TRBV19 and TRBJ1-4; D might be TRBD1 (6 bases). The V end was cut by 6 bases, the J end by 5 bases, with 10 bases between. The CDR3 covers 13 residues. The germline gives CDR1 LNHDA, CDR2 SQIVND (reference sequence). CDR3 sequence (DNA): TGTGCCAGTAGGAGGGGGACAAATGAAAAACTGTTTTTT. Translated: CASRRGTNEKLFF.

The chain joins TRBV7-6 to TRBJ2-6, with TRBD1 matching over 9 bases. This CDR3 is built from 18 residues. From germline, CDR1 is SGHVS and CDR2 FNYEAQ. J gave up 1 base and V 3 bases, and 7 bases lay outside the gene matches. As DNA, the CDR3 is TGTGCCAGCAGCTTCAGGACAGGGGCCGGGTCTGGGGCCAACGTCCTGACTTTC. The encoded protein is CASSFRTGAGSGANVLTF.

V usage is TRBV27 and J usage is TRBJ2-1; the D gene is possibly TRBD2 (7 bases). The CDR3 has 14 residues. Trimming stripped 6 bases from V and 8 bases from J, with 17 bases between. Germline CDR1 reads MNHEY; CDR2 reads SMNVEV (reference sequence). CDR3: CASSSRGGLYEQFF. The DNA of the CDR3 is TGTGCCAGCAGCTCTAGGGGGGGTCTCTATGAGCAGTTCTTC.

V usage is TRBV5-1 and J usage is TRBJ2-5; 9 bases map to TRBD1. Trimming at V came to 4 bases and at J to 3 bases, leaving 7 bases not matched to a gene. CDR3 length: 15 amino acids. Germline V gene data show CDR1 as SGHRS and CDR2 as YFSETQ. CDR3 nucleotide sequence: TGCGCCAGCAGCAAGGGGACAGGGCGGAAAGAGACCCAGTACTTC. Its translation is CASSKGTGRKETQYF.

This chain's CDR3 is CASSLASFQGWNEQFF. CDR3 bases: TGTGCCAGCAGCTTAGCCTCCTTCCAGGGATGGAATGAGCAGTTCTTC. The chain has TRBV7-2 and TRBJ2-1, with a tentative D call TRBD1 (5 bases). Between the trimmed V and J ends, which lost 0 bases and 7 bases, there was a span of 16 bases. CDR1 SGHTA and CDR2 FQGNSA come from the germline V gene. The CDR3 has 16 amino acids.

The gene calls are TRBV27 and TRBJ1-2; 8 bases match TRBD1. The CDR3 has 13 amino acids. Germline values: CDR1 MNHEY, CDR2 SMNVEV (reference sequence). The J segment lost 8 bases and the V segment lost 6 bases, leaving 8 bases of the junction unmatched. The CDR3 loop reads CASRTGDVGGYTF. In DNA, the CDR3 is TGTGCCAGCAGGACAGGGGATGTCGGGGGCTACACCTTC.

This clone was recorded once. This chain joins TRBV6-5 and TRBJ2-6; 7 nucleotides match TRBD2. This CDR3 has 15 residues. Looked up from germline, CDR1 is MNHEY and CDR2 is SVGAGI. V was clipped by 7 bases and J by 10 bases; unmatched bases: 13. This chain's CDR3 is CASTTYGGSLNVLTF. As DNA, the CDR3 is TGTGCCAGCACGACGTACGGCGGGAGTTTAAACGTCCTGACTTTC.

The V gene is TRBV7-9, the J gene TRBJ2-7; TRBD2 is a possible D gene (5 bases). The V gene's germline CDR1 is SEHNR and CDR2 FQNEAQ (reference sequence). This CDR3 has 12 amino acids. V was pared by 3 bases and J by 7 bases, with 10 bases between. The chain's CDR3 is CASSLGPGEQYF. In nucleotides, the CDR3 is TGTGCCAGCAGCTTGGGCCCGGGGGAGCAGTACTTC.

The genes are TRBV6-6 and TRBJ2-7; 9 bases agree with TRBD2. This CDR3 is 15 amino acids long. J lost 0 bases, V lost 6 bases, and 6 bases had no gene match. CDR1 MNHNY and CDR2 SVGAGI come from the germline V gene (reference sequence). Here the CDR3 reads CASRGSGLASYEQYF. The CDR3 nucleotides read TGTGCCAGCAGGGGATCGGGACTAGCCTCCTACGAGCAGTACTTC.

This clone was observed a single time. The chain is built from TRBV14 and TRBJ2-2; possible D gene TRBD2, 5 bases. The CDR3 has 16 amino acids. The V gene's germline CDR1 is SGHDN and CDR2 FVKESK. Trimming took off 1 base at V and 1 base at J, with 10 bases between the two ends. CDR3 amino acids: CASSQVRAGNTGELFF. The CDR3 DNA is TGTGCCAGCAGCCAAGTCCGGGCGGGGAACACCGGGGAGCTGTTTTTT.

The chain employs TRBV5-1 and TRBJ2-2; 8 bases are a match to TRBD2. CDR3 size: 18 residues. CDR1 and CDR2 from the germline V gene are SGHRS and YFSETQ. Trimming removed 1 base from V and 3 bases from J; junction bases left unmatched: 11. CDR3: CASSLKTSGNGDTGELFF. CDR3 nucleotides: TGCGCCAGCAGCTTGAAAACTAGCGGTAATGGGGACACCGGGGAGCTGTTTTTT.

The chain carries TRBV5-5 and TRBJ2-5; D is possibly TRBD1 (5 bases). The CDR3 length is 13 residues. The ends were cut back, 6 bases at V and 3 bases at J, with 12 bases in the middle. Germline CDR1 SGHKS, CDR2 YYEKEE (reference sequence). The CDR3 region has the DNA TGTGCCAGCACAGTCGCAGGGAAAGAGACCCAGTACTTC. Its protein is CASTVAGKETQYF.

The chain combines TRBV7-2 with TRBJ2-7; TRBD2 matches 7 bases. Germline values: CDR1 SGHTA, CDR2 FQGNSA. The CDR3 totals 18 residues. V shed 3 bases, J shed 0 bases, and the junction held 14 bases outside the gene matches. The CDR3 here is CASSFRSGLAVSSYEQYF. Written as DNA, the CDR3 is TGTGCCAGCAGCTTCCGTTCGGGGCTAGCGGTTAGCTCCTACGAGCAGTACTTC.

This chain joins TRBV6-5 and TRBJ1-4; TRBD1 might be the D (5 bases). V lost 5 bases to trimming and J lost 3 bases, with 13 bases between them. The length of the CDR3 is 15 residues. The germline CDR1 and CDR2 sequences are MNHEY and SVGAGI. CDR3 sequence (DNA): TGTGCCAGCAGTCCCAGGGAAGGATCTAATGAAAAACTGTTTTTT. Translation gives CASSPREGSNEKLFF.

This rearrangement joins TRBV9 to TRBJ2-2, with no clear D. The CDR3 has 16 amino acids. V was trimmed by 2 bases and J by 4 bases, leaving 15 bases between them. The germline gives CDR1 SGDLS, CDR2 YYNGEE. The CDR3 region is CASSVASFQTTGELFF. In DNA form, the CDR3 reads TGTGCCAGCAGCGTCGCGTCATTTCAAACCACCGGGGAGCTGTTTTTT.

J is TRBJ2-7 and V is TRBV18, with a tentative D call TRBD2 (5 bases). Per germline, CDR1 KGHSH and CDR2 LQKENI. Trimming shortened V by 0 bases and J by 0 bases, and 9 bases separated the two germline ends. This CDR3 comprises 15 residues. CDR3 sequence (DNA): TGTGCCAGCTCACCACCCGGGAAGAGCTCCTACGAGCAGTACTTC. Its protein is CASSPPGKSSYEQYF.

In its sample, this clone was seen a few times. The chain links TRBV7-9 to TRBJ2-5, with D uncertain. Germline V gene data show CDR1 as SEHNR and CDR2 as FQNEAQ (reference sequence). The V end was cut by 5 bases, the J end by 5 bases, with 9 bases between. The CDR3 has 12 residues. The CDR3 coding sequence is TGTGCCAGCAGCGGAAGGGTTGAGACCCAGTACTTC. Its protein is CASSGRVETQYF.

This chain uses TRBV5-6 with TRBJ1-5; 8 bases line up with TRBD1. Germline values: CDR1 SGHDT, CDR2 YYEEEE. This CDR3 contains 15 residues. The trim removed 4 bases at V and 4 bases at J, leaving 7 bases unmatched. The CDR3 sequence is CASSEGQGRNQPQHF. The CDR3 DNA is TGTGCCAGCAGCGAAGGACAGGGAAGGAATCAGCCCCAGCATTTT. The full variable domain, its missing parts supplied by reference TRBV5-6 and TRBJ1-5, is DAGVTQSPTHLIKTRGQQVTLRCSPKSGHDTVSWYQQALGQGPQFIFQYYEEEERQRGNFPDRFSGHQFPNYSSELNVNALLLGDSALYLCASSEGQGRNQPQHFGDGTRLSIL.

This clone came up once. This chain links TRBV5-1 with TRBJ2-7; 7 bases agree with TRBD1. Germline V gene lookup returns CDR1 SGHRS and CDR2 YFSETQ. Trimming removed 3 bases from V and 4 bases from J; junction bases left unmatched: 7. The length of the CDR3 is 14 residues. CDR3 in amino acids: CASSSGQEPYEQYF. Written as DNA, the CDR3 is TGCGCCAGCAGCTCAGGACAGGAGCCTTACGAGCAGTACTTC.